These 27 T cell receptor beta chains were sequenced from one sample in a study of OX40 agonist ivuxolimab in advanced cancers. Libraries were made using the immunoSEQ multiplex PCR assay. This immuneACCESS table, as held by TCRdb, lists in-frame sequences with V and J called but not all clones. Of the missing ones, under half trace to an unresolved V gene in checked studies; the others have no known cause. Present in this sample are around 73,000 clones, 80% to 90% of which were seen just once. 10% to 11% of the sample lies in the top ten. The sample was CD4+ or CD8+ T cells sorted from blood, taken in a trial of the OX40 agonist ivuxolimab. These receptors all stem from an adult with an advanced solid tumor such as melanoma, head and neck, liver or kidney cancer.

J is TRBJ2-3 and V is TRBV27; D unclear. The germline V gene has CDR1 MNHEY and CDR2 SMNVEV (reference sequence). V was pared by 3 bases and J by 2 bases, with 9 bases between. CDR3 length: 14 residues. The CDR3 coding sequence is TGTGCCAGCAGTTTTATTAAATACACAGATACGCAGTATTTT. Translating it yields CASSFIKYTDTQYF.

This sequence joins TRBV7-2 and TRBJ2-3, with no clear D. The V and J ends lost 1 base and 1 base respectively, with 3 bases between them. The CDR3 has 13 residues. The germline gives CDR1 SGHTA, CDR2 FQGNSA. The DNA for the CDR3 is TGTGCCAGCAGCTTAGTTGGCACAGATACGCAGTATTTT. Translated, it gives CASSLVGTDTQYF.

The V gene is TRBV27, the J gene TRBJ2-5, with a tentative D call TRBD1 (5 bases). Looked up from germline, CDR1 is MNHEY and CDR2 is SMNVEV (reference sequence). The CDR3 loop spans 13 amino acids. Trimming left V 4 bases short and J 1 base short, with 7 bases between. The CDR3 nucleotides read TGTGCCAGCAGTTCCCAGGGCCAAGAGACCCAGTACTTC. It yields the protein CASSSQGQETQYF.

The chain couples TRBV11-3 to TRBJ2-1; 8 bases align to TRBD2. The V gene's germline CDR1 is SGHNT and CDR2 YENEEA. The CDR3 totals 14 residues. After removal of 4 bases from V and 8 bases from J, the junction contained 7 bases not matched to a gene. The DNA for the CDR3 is TGTGCCAGCAGCTCAACAGCGGGGGCGCATGAGCAGTTCTTC. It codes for CASSSTAGAHEQFF.

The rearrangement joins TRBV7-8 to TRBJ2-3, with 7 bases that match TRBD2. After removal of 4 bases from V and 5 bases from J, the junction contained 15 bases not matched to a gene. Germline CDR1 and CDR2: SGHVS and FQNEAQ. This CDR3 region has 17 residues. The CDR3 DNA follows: TGTGCCAGCAGCTATCCAAAGCGGGGTACCAGGGAAGATACGCAGTATTTT. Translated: CASSYPKRGTREDTQYF.

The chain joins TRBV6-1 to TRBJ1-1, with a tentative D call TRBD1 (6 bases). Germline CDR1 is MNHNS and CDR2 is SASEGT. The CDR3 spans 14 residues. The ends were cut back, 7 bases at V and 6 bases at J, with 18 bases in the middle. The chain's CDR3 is CASIPGRGISEAFF. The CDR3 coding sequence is TGTGCCAGCATCCCGGGGAGGGGGATCTCTGAAGCTTTCTTT.

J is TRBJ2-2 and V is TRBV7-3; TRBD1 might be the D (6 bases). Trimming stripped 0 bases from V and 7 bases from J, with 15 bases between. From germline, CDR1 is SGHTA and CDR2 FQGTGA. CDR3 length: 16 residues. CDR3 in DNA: TGTGCCAGCAGCTTAACTTCTAGACGGGGACACGGGGAGCTGTTTTTT. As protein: CASSLTSRRGHGELFF.

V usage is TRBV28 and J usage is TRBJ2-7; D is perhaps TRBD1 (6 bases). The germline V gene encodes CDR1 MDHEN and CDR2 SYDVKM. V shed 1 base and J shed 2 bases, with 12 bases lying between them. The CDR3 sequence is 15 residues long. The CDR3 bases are TGTGCCAGCAGTTTATTTCCAGGGGAAACCTACGAGCAGTACTTC. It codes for CASSLFPGETYEQYF. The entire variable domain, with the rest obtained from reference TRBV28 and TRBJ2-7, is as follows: DVKVTQSSRYLVKRTGEKVFLECVQDMDHENMFWYRQDPGLGLRLIYFSYDVKMKEKGDIPEGYSVSREKKERFSLILESASTNQTSMYLCASSLFPGETYEQYFGPGTRLTVT.

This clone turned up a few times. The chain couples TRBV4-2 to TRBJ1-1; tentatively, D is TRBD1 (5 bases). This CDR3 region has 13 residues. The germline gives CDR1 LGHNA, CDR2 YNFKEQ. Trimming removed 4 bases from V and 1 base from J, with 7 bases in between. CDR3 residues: CASSLTGNTEAFF. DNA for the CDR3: TGTGCCAGCAGCCTTACAGGGAACACTGAAGCTTTCTTT.

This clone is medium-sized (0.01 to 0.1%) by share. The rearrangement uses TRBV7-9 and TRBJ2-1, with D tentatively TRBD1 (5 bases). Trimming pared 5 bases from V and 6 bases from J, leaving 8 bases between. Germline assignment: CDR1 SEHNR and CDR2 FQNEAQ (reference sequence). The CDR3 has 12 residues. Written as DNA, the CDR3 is TGTGCCAGCAGCGAAGACAGCAATGAGCAGTTCTTC. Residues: CASSEDSNEQFF.

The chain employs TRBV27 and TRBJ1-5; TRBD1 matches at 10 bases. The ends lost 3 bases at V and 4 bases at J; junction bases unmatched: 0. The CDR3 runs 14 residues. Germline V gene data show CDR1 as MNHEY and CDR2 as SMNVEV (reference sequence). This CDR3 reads CASSLGQGNQPQHF. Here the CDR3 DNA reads TGTGCCAGCAGTTTGGGACAGGGGAATCAGCCCCAGCATTTT.

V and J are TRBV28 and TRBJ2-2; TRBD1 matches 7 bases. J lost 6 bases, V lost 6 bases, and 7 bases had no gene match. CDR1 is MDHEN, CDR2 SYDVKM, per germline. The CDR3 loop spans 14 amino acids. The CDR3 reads CASSPTGLAGELFF. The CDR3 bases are TGTGCCAGCAGCCCGACAGGGTTGGCCGGGGAGCTGTTTTTT.

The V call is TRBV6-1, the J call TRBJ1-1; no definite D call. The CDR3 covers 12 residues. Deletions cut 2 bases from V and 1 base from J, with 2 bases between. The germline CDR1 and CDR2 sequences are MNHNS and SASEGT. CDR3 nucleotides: TGTGCCAGCAGTGAATGGAACACTGAAGCTTTCTTT. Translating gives CASSEWNTEAFF.

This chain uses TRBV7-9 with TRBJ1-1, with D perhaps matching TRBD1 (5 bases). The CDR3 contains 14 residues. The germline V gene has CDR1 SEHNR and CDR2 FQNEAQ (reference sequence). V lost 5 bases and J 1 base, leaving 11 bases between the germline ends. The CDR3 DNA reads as TGTGCCAGCAGCGCCGGGCAGGGGAACACTGAAGCTTTCTTT. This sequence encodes CASSAGQGNTEAFF. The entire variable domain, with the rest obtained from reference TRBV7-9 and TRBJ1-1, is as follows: DTGVSQNPRHKITKRGQNVTFRCDPISEHNRLYWYRQTLGQGPEFLTYFQNEAQLEKSRLLSDRFSAERPKGSFSTLEIQRTEQGDSAMYLCASSAGQGNTEAFFGQGTRLTVV.

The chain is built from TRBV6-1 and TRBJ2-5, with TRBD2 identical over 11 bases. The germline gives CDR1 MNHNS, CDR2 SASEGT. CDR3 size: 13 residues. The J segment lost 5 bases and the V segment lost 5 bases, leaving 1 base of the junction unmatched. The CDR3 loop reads CASSWTSGETQYF. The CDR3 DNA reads TGTGCCAGCAGTTGGACTAGCGGGGAGACCCAGTACTTC.

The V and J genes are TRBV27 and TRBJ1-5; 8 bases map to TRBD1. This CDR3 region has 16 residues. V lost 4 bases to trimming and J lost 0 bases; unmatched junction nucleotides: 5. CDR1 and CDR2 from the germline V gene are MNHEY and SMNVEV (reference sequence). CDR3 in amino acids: CASSSRTGHSNQPQHF. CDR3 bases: TGTGCCAGCAGTTCGCGGACAGGGCATAGCAATCAGCCCCAGCATTTT.

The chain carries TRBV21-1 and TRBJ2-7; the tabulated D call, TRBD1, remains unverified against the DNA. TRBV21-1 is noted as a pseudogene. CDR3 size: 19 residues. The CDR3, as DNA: TGTGCCAGCAGCAAAGGTAAAGGGGAAGACTCTCCCAGAACCTACGAGCAGTACTTC. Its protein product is CASSKGKGEDSPRTYEQYF.

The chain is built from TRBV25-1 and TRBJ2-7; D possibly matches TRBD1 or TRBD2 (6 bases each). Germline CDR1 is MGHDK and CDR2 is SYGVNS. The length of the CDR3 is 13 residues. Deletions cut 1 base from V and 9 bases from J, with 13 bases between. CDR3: CASSELGGQGQYF. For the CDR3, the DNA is TGTGCCAGCAGTGAATTAGGGGGGCAGGGGCAGTACTTC.

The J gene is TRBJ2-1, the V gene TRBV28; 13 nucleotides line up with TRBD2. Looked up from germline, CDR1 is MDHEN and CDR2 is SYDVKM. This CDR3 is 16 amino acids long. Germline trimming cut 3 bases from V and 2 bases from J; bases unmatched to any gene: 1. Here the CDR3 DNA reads TGTGCCAGCAGTTTGGGACTAGCGGGGACCTACAATGAGCAGTTCTTC. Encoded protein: CASSLGLAGTYNEQFF.

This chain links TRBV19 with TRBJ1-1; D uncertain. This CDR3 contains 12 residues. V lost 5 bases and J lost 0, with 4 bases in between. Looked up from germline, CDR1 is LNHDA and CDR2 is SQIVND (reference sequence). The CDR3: CASSSMNTEAFF. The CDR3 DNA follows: TGTGCCAGTAGTTCCATGAACACTGAAGCTTTCTTT.

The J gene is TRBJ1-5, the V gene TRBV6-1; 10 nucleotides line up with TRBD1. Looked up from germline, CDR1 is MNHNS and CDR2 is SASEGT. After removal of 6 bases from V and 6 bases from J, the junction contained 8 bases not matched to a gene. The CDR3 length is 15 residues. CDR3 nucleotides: TGTGCCAGCAGCCTCGACAGGGGGCGCTTTCAGCCCCAGCATTTT. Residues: CASSLDRGRFQPQHF.

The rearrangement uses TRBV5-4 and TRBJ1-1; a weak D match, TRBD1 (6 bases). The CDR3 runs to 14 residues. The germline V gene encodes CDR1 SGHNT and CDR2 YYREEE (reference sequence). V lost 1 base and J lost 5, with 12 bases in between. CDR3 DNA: TGTGCCAGCAGCTTGTACAGGGTCAATACTGAAGCTTTCTTT. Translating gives CASSLYRVNTEAFF.

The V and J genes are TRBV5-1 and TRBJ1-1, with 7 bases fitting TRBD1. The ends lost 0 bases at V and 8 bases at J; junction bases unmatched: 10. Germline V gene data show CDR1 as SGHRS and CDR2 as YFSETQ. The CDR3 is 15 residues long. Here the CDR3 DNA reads TGCGCCAGCAGCTTGGTGGCCCCGACAGGGTACGAAGCTTTCTTT. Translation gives CASSLVAPTGYEAFF. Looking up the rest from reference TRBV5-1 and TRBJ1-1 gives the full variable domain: KAGVTQTPRYLIKTRGQQVTLSCSPISGHRSVSWYQQTPGQGLQFLFEYFSETQRNKGNFPGRFSGRQFSNSRSEMNVSTLELGDSALYLCASSLVAPTGYEAFFGQGTRLTVV.

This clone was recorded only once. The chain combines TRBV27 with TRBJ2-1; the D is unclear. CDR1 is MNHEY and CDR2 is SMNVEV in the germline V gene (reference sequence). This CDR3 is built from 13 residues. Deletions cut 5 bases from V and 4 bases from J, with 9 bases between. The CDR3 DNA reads TGTGCCAGCAGTGGAGACTGGTACAATGAGCAGTTCTTC. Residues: CASSGDWYNEQFF.

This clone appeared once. The CDR3 sequence is CASSQDTRLAGLGRELFF. CDR3 DNA sequence: TGTGCCAGCAGCCAAGATACGAGACTAGCGGGTCTTGGAAGGGAGCTGTTTTTT. V gene TRBV4-2 combines with J gene TRBJ2-2; 10 bases align to TRBD2. The CDR3 extends over 18 amino acids. Germline trimming cut 0 bases from V and 9 bases from J; bases unmatched to any gene: 13. Germline V gives CDR1 LGHNA, CDR2 YNFKEQ.

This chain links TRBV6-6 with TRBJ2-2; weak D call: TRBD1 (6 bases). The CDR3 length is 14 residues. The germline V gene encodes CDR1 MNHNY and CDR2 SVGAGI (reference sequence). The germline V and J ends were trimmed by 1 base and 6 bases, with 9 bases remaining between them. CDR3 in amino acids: CASSYLQGAGELFF. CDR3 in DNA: TGTGCCAGCAGTTACTTACAGGGCGCCGGGGAGCTGTTTTTT.

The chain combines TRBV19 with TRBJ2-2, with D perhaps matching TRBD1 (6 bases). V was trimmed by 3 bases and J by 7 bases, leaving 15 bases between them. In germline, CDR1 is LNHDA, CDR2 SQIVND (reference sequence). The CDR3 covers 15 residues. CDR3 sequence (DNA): TGTGCCAGTAGTATTGCCAGGGGATTTGGCGGGGAGCTGTTTTTT. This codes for CASSIARGFGGELFF.